Here is one T cell receptor beta chain with its context. Its target is not known. This entry is derived from a study of cytomegalovirus exposure and HLA in healthy donors. Study-level background: Drawn from HLA-typed donors, tens of millions of unique TCRs were held in an early data release. Falling in the Caucasian-associated ancestry cluster were approximately 84% of under 450 genotyped donors.

The PCR ran on 60 Vbeta and 13 Jbeta primers. Generated by immunoSEQ multiplex PCR, the TCRdb table keeps only in-frame clones and is missing some. Here the sample spans fewer than 200,000 clones, roughly 85% being singletons. The study's findings and limits: TCR beta V- and J-gene trimming was later associated with a missense DCLRE1C variant. A later analysis showed TCR association rates differing by HLA locus, peaking at DRB1 and lowest at HLA-C.

The material sequenced was PBMCs. This TCR came from a male donor in good health and CMV-seronegative.

CDR3 loop: CASSRPTSGSSYEQYF. CDR3 sequence (DNA): TGTGCCAGCAGCCGACCGACTAGCGGAAGCTCCTACGAGCAGTACTTC. V is TRBV7-9 and J is TRBJ2-5, with TRBD2 identical over 9 bases. The J call may be in error: the DNA end matches TRBJ2-7 better. Germline V gene sequence: CDR1 SEHNR, CDR2 FQNEAQ (reference sequence). The CDR3 runs to 16 residues.